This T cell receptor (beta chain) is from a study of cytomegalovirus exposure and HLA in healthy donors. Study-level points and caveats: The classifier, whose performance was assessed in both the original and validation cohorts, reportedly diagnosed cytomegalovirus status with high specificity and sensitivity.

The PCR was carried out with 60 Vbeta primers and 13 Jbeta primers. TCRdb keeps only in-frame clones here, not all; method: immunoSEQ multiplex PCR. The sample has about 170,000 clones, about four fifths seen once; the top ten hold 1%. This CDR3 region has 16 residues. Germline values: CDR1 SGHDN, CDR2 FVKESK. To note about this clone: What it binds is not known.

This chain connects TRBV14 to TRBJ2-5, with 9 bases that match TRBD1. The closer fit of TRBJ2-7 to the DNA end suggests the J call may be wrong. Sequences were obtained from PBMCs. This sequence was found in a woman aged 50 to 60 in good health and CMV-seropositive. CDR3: CASSQDVGTGIYEQYF. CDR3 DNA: TGTGCCAGCAGCCAAGATGTTGGGACAGGGATCTACGAGCAGTACTTC.